The T cell receptor (beta chain) described here comes from a study of human T cells and chemical hapten exposure. As to time point: patch test 1, 2 weeks after DPC sensitization. The treatment was: therapeutic diphenylcyclopropenone sensitization with weekly scalp DPC. This clonotype has a count of ten or more. Looked up from germline, CDR1 is SNHLY and CDR2 is FYNNEI. V was pared by 4 bases and J by 2 bases, with 5 bases of the junction left unmatched. The CDR3 extends over 16 amino acids. What the library attached to individual cDNA molecules were unique molecular identifiers. Original methodology: Individual samples carried between roughly 23,224 and 690,600 TCRs, with more than 95,000 as the median. Using its own MiXCR run on the RACE reads, TCRdb lists one record per CDR3 protein. What appears here as the V and J calls and clone size reflects TCRdb's work, not the paper's. The data show around 53,000 distinct CDR3 sequences, less than 10% seen once.

The V gene is TRBV2, the J gene TRBJ1-4, with 9 bases lining up with TRBD1. The sequence derives from a woman aged 45 to 65 with alopecia areata. Some clones in this sample may be carry-over from other donors' samples. The sample here was whole blood, taken in connection with sensitization to the hapten diphenylcyclopropenone (DPC). CDR3 in DNA: TGTGCCAGCAGTGTACCTGGACAGGGGACTAATGAAAAACTGTTTTTT. Its protein product is CASSVPGQGTNEKLFF.